Presented here are 18 T cell receptor beta chains from one specimen sequenced in a study of blood T cell repertoires in COVID-19. Repertoires were generated with immunoSEQ multiplex PCR, while TCRdb's copy carries only in-frame clones and drops some. The table includes 95,000 to 150,000 clones, over 75% detected once. The sequenced sample was peripheral blood. The receptors originated from a man aged 45-60 years with acute or convalescent COVID-19.

The chain is built from TRBV2 and TRBJ2-7, with D possibly being TRBD1 (6 bases). The germline V gene encodes CDR1 SNHLY and CDR2 FYNNEI. The CDR3 has 16 amino acids. In DNA, the CDR3 is TGTGCGAGAGCAATGGGACCTGGAACAGGGCACTACGAGCAGTACTTC. Residues: CARAMGPGTGHYEQYF.

V is TRBV9 and J is TRBJ2-1, with D perhaps matching TRBD2 (5 bases). This CDR3 is 16 amino acids long. Germline V gives CDR1 SGDLS, CDR2 YYNGEE. Between the trimmed V and J ends, which lost 0 bases and 1 base, there was a span of 11 bases. The CDR3 DNA follows: TGTGCCAGCAGCGTAGTTCCGAGCGGTTCCTACAATGAGCAGTTCTTC. Its translation: CASSVVPSGSYNEQFF.

The chain uses TRBV3-1 (or the pseudogene TRBV3-2) and TRBJ1-4; the match to TRBD1 covers 8 bases. V shed 4 bases, J shed 2 bases, and the junction held 3 bases outside the gene matches. The CDR3 is 15 amino acids. The germline CDR1 and CDR2 sequences are LGHDT and YNNKEL (reference sequence). CDR3 nucleotide sequence: TGTGCCAGCAGCCCCCGGACAGGGACTAATGAAAAACTGTTTTTT. Its translation: CASSPRTGTNEKLFF.

This clone was counted a single time. The chain has TRBV25-1 and TRBJ1-2; no clear D. The CDR3 has 14 residues. Trimming shortened V by 6 bases and J by 7 bases, and 18 bases separated the two germline ends. Germline lookup yields CDR1 MGHDK and CDR2 SYGVNS. The CDR3 loop reads CASRRAGDRLGYTF. As DNA, the CDR3 is TGTGCCAGCAGGAGGGCTGGGGATAGGCTTGGCTACACCTTC.

The CDR3 protein is CASSSGQGGQETQYF. The CDR3 nucleotides are TGCGCCAGCAGCAGCGGACAGGGAGGTCAAGAGACCCAGTACTTC. This chain connects TRBV5-1 to TRBJ2-5, with 8 positions matching TRBD1. This CDR3 spans 15 amino acids. J was trimmed by 2 bases and V by 4 bases; bases with no gene match: 7. Germline CDR1 and CDR2: SGHRS and YFSETQ.

The chain uses TRBV15 and TRBJ2-7; 8 bases align to TRBD1. Germline loops: CDR1 LNHNV, CDR2 YYDKDF (reference sequence). Losses at the gene ends were 4 bases for V and 2 bases for J; bases not matched to a gene: 4. The CDR3 totals 14 residues. The CDR3 DNA follows: TGTGCCACCAGCACGGACAGGGTAACCTACGAGCAGTACTTC. It specifies CATSTDRVTYEQYF.

V usage is TRBV30 and J usage is TRBJ2-7; D is unclear. Germline CDR1 reads GTSNPN; CDR2 reads SVGIG (reference sequence). V dropped 1 base and J dropped 1 base, with 14 bases sitting between them. This CDR3 region has 15 residues. The CDR3, as DNA: TGTGCCTGGAGTGCCCCAGGCAAAATGTCCTACGAGCAGTACTTC. Residues: CAWSAPGKMSYEQYF. The full variable domain, completed using reference TRBV30 and TRBJ2-7, is SQTIHQWPATLVQPVGSPLSLECTVEGTSNPNLYWYRQAAGRGLQLLFYSVGIGQISSEVPQNLSASRPQDRQFILSSKKLLLSDSGFYLCAWSAPGKMSYEQYFGPGTRLTVT.

The chain links TRBV19 to TRBJ2-7; tentative D call: TRBD1 (6 bases). V was pared by 5 bases and J by 7 bases, with 21 bases between. The germline V gene has CDR1 LNHDA and CDR2 SQIVND (reference sequence). The CDR3 is 15 residues long. The CDR3 loop reads CASSPMDSLRAEQYF. The CDR3 nucleotides are TGTGCCAGTAGTCCCATGGACAGCTTGAGGGCGGAGCAGTACTTC.

V gene TRBV29-1 combines with J gene TRBJ2-3; 7 bases are shared with TRBD1. This CDR3 is built from 16 residues. V dropped 6 bases and J dropped 0; count of bases not matched to a gene: 12. Germline V CDR1 and CDR2: SQVTM, ANQGSEA. The DNA for the CDR3 is TGCAGCGTCAAAGCCGCAGGGGGAGCTAGCACAGATACGCAGTATTTT. It specifies CSVKAAGGASTDTQYF.

This chain connects TRBV7-9 to TRBJ2-3; no clear D gene. Looked up from germline, CDR1 is SEHNR and CDR2 is FQNEAQ (reference sequence). This CDR3 is built from 13 residues. Between the trimmed V and J ends, which lost 4 bases and 6 bases, there was a span of 11 bases. This CDR3 is CASSSLEADTQYF. CDR3 nucleotides: TGTGCCAGCAGCTCCTTAGAGGCCGATACGCAGTATTTT.

The chain uses TRBV3-1 (or the pseudogene TRBV3-2) and TRBJ2-1, with 10 nucleotides matching TRBD2. CDR1 LGHDT and CDR2 YNNKEL come from the germline V gene (reference sequence). There are 17 residues in the CDR3. Losses at the gene ends were 3 bases for V and 5 bases for J; bases not matched to a gene: 10. For the CDR3, the DNA is TGTGCCAGCAGCCACCCCCCTCGGACTAGCGGACACAATGAGCAGTTCTTC. Translation: CASSHPPRTSGHNEQFF.

The rearrangement links TRBV15 to TRBJ2-3, with 11 bases lining up with TRBD2. The CDR3 is 18 amino acids. Germline CDR1 reads LNHNV; CDR2 reads YYDKDF (reference sequence). V was pared by 0 bases and J by 1 base, with 6 bases of the junction left unmatched. This CDR3 reads CATSRDPSGRPGTDTQYF. The CDR3 DNA reads as TGTGCCACCAGCAGAGATCCTAGCGGGAGGCCCGGCACAGATACGCAGTATTTT.

In its sample, this clone was seen a few times. This chain links TRBV5-1 with TRBJ2-1; 11 positions match TRBD2. CDR1 SGHRS and CDR2 YFSETQ come from the germline V gene. The CDR3 spans 16 residues. Trimming took 4 bases from V and 8 from J; bases not matched to a gene: 11. CDR3 bases: TGCGCCAGCAGCATACGTACTAGCGGGAGTATCCATGAGCAGTTCTTC. This encodes CASSIRTSGSIHEQFF. The variable domain in full, with the rest retrieved from reference TRBV5-1 and TRBJ2-1, is KAGVTQTPRYLIKTRGQQVTLSCSPISGHRSVSWYQQTPGQGLQFLFEYFSETQRNKGNFPGRFSGRQFSNSRSEMNVSTLELGDSALYLCASSIRTSGSIHEQFFGPGTRLTVL.

This clone was found once. V usage is TRBV6-6 and J usage is TRBJ2-7, with D hard to call. V was clipped by 6 bases and J by 5 bases, with 11 bases between them. Germline V gives CDR1 MNHNY, CDR2 SVGAGI (reference sequence). The CDR3 is 12 residues long. The CDR3 DNA reads as TGTGCCAGCAGACAAGTCCCCGACGAGCAGTACTTC. Its protein product is CASRQVPDEQYF.

This clone was counted a few times. This rearrangement joins TRBV10-3 to TRBJ1-2; 11 bases are a match to TRBD1. V dropped 8 bases and J dropped 4; count of bases not matched to a gene: 15. CDR3 length: 17 residues. CDR1 is ENHRY and CDR2 is SYGVKD in the germline V gene. The DNA of the CDR3 is TGTGCCATCCCTAGACTAAAAGCCGGGACAGGGGGCTATGGCTACACCTTC. This sequence encodes CAIPRLKAGTGGYGYTF.

The CDR3 sequence: CASSFRVRLALTNTGELFF. The CDR3 nucleotides read TGTGCCAGCAGCTTCCGGGTCAGACTAGCGCTTACGAACACCGGGGAGCTGTTTTTT. V usage is TRBV7-9 and J usage is TRBJ2-2; 8 bases map to TRBD2. The CDR3 has 19 residues. The germline V gene encodes CDR1 SEHNR and CDR2 FQNEAQ (reference sequence). Trimming cost V 3 bases and J 0 bases; bases outside gene matches: 12.

This chain uses TRBV14 with TRBJ2-7; D gene uncertain. V was cut by 2 bases and J by 0 bases, with 8 bases left in between. CDR3 length: 14 residues. Germline V CDR1 and CDR2: SGHDN, FVKESK. CDR3 DNA: TGTGCCAGCAGCCAACGGGTCAGCTCCTACGAGCAGTACTTC. Protein product: CASSQRVSSYEQYF.

The rearrangement uses TRBV9 and TRBJ1-5, with 9 nucleotides matching TRBD1. With 3 bases clipped from V and 0 bases from J, the junction kept 4 bases outside the gene matches. Germline loops: CDR1 SGDLS, CDR2 YYNGEE. The CDR3 is made up of 16 amino acids. As DNA, the CDR3 is TGTGCCAGCAGCGAAGGGACAGGGAATAGCAATCAGCCCCAGCATTTT. As protein: CASSEGTGNSNQPQHF.